The rows below give T cell receptor beta chains drawn from one sample of a study of blood T cell repertoires in COVID-19. Repertoires were generated with immunoSEQ multiplex PCR, while TCRdb's copy carries only in-frame clones and drops some. This table holds 130,000 to 150,000 clones, roughly four fifths found once. Sequenced input: peripheral blood. The receptors stem from a human donor with acute or convalescent COVID-19. The donor label of this sample is uncertain. CDR3s include the opening cysteine and the closing phenylalanine or tryptophan. The order of the fields is J gene, D gene, V gene, CDR3 protein. D genes are given only for firm matches.

>TRBJ2-7|NA|TRBV18
CASSPIGRAREQYF
>TRBJ1-6|NA|TRBV5-1
CASSLAAGSYNSPLHF
>TRBJ1-1|NA|TRBV6-1
CASSEADPRGKAFF
>TRBJ2-1|NA|TRBV3-1/TRBV3-2
CASSQKQAKGNEQFF
>TRBJ2-2|NA|TRBV2
CASTRVSTGELFF
>TRBJ1-1|TRBD1|TRBV5-6
CASSSDRVIVRTEAFF
>TRBJ2-2|NA|TRBV6-6
CASQGANTGELFF
>TRBJ2-3|NA|TRBV7-2
CASSLSDTQYF
>TRBJ1-5|NA|TRBV4-1
CASSQDQGYNQPQHF
>TRBJ2-3|TRBD1|TRBV19
CASSIGTGGPDTQYF
>TRBJ2-3|NA|TRBV7-6
CASSLGRAAPRAQYF
>TRBJ1-6|TRBD1|TRBV7-9
CASSLEQGNNSPLHF
>TRBJ1-2|NA|TRBV6-2/TRBV6-3
CASSYSRGYGYTF
>TRBJ2-1|TRBD2|TRBV3-1/TRBV3-2
CASSHRLAGGNEQFF
>TRBJ1-2|TRBD1|TRBV9
CASSASGGAEYGYTF
>TRBJ2-1|NA|TRBV10-2
CASSESGGYNEQFF
>TRBJ1-6|NA|TRBV30
CASRQLLGDSPLHF
>TRBJ1-3|NA|TRBV5-1
CASSLDSASGNTIYF
>TRBJ2-5|TRBD1|TRBV7-7
CASSLGRGLLETQYF
>TRBJ1-2|NA|TRBV7-2
CASSLLPGYGYTF
>TRBJ1-1|NA|TRBV10-1
CASSEDRMGEAFF
>TRBJ1-3|NA|TRBV30
CAWSSKTVITGNTIYF
>TRBJ1-1|NA|TRBV5-6
CASSFYRGGKNTEAFF
>TRBJ1-1|NA|TRBV7-3
CASSPRGGSEAFF
>TRBJ2-1|TRBD1|TRBV24-1
CATRPGQGLYNEQFF
>TRBJ2-3|NA|TRBV6-5
CASSYSRTAARDTQYF
>TRBJ1-6|NA|TRBV7-3
CASSYDHEGSPLHF
>TRBJ1-6|TRBD1|TRBV7-2
CASSFRTGNNSPLHF
>TRBJ1-2|NA|TRBV2
CASGEPGAHYGYTF
>TRBJ2-3|NA|TRBV30
CAWRTAGTSSTDTQYF
>TRBJ1-2|TRBD1|TRBV5-4
CASSARDRRNYGYTF
>TRBJ1-4|NA|TRBV18
CASSPTGPEKLFF
>TRBJ2-2|TRBD1|TRBV2
CASRPRGLTGTGELFF
>TRBJ1-1|TRBD1|TRBV4-1
CASSRGTANTEAFF
>TRBJ1-5|NA|TRBV5-1
CASSQMPGSNQPQHF
>TRBJ1-2|NA|TRBV4-1
CASSQGVRDYGYTF
>TRBJ2-6|NA|TRBV5-4
CASRPGHLTSGANVLTF
>TRBJ1-6|NA|TRBV18
CASSPEQANNSPLHF
>TRBJ1-1|TRBD1|TRBV7-9
CASSPVRARGVGTEAFF
>TRBJ1-1|TRBD1|TRBV4-1
CASSLDRGSHTEAFF
>TRBJ2-1|TRBD2|TRBV14
CASSQFRTSFDNEQFF
>TRBJ2-3|NA|TRBV7-9
CASSRWGLDITDTQYF
>TRBJ1-2|NA|TRBV19
CASSMEGGNHNYGYTF
>TRBJ2-3|NA|TRBV21-1
CASSKDQGQGGDTQYF
>TRBJ1-1|NA|TRBV24-1
CATSGGLGGTEAFF
>TRBJ1-5|NA|TRBV19
CASTHGQGQPQHF
>TRBJ2-2|NA|TRBV11-3
CASSPGTSNTGELFF
>TRBJ2-2|NA|TRBV10-1
CASSESGTGELFF
>TRBJ1-1|NA|TRBV6-5
CASTQPGGTEAFF
>TRBJ2-5|NA|TRBV10-3
CAISESTGVGETQYF
>TRBJ2-7|TRBD2|TRBV5-1
CARSLGGGVSYEQYF
>TRBJ2-7|TRBD1|TRBV5-1
CASSSRDRVKDEQYF
>TRBJ1-1|NA|TRBV6-5
CASSLSAGTAEAFF